The 22 T cell receptor beta chains listed next were all sequenced from one sample in a study of T-cell memory formation after mild COVID-19. Via MiXCR, TCRdb re-called the 5' RACE reads, giving one row per CDR3 protein. The sample includes 25,000 or so distinct CDR3 sequences, approximately 7% of them seen just once. The specimen was PBMCs or a T cell subset sorted from them (not recorded which). These receptors were collected from an adult woman who had mild COVID-19 (a few samples of this study predate the infection). Cell type and time point are not known.

This clonotype was seen repeatedly, ten times or more. This chain connects TRBV9 to TRBJ1-2; weak D call: TRBD1 (5 bases). Trimming took off 4 bases at V and 8 bases at J, with 18 bases between the two ends. Germline lookup yields CDR1 SGDLS and CDR2 YYNGEE. The CDR3 has 14 amino acids. This CDR3 is CASSQGTRAQGYTF. For the CDR3, the DNA is TGTGCCAGCAGCCAGGGTACGCGGGCTCAAGGCTACACCTTC.

This clonotype showed up many times. The V call is TRBV21-1, the J call TRBJ2-2; the listed D gene, TRBD1, was not tested against the DNA. TRBV21-1 is a pseudogene. The CDR3 totals 15 residues. CDR3 sequence reads: CASSKFGARGGELFF. As DNA, the CDR3 is TGTGCCAGCAGCAAATTTGGGGCGCGGGGCGGGGAGCTGTTTTTT.

This clonotype was recorded many times. The gene calls are TRBV7-9 and TRBJ2-1, with 8 bases matching TRBD1. The germline CDR1 and CDR2 sequences are SEHNR and FQNEAQ (reference sequence). CDR3 length equals 14 residues. V lost 5 bases to trimming and J lost 6 bases; unmatched junction nucleotides: 6. The CDR3 bases are TGTGCCAGCAGCGGGGACAGGTCTTTCAATGAGCAGTTCTTC. Translation: CASSGDRSFNEQFF.

This clonotype was found many times. The V and J genes are TRBV27 and TRBJ2-1; maybe TRBD2 (6 bases). Per the germline V gene, CDR1 is MNHEY and CDR2 is SMNVEV (reference sequence). The CDR3 contains 14 residues. The V end lost 5 bases, the J end lost 3 bases, and 11 bases lay between the germline ends. In DNA form, the CDR3 reads TGTGCCAGCAGTCCCGCGGGGAGCTACAATGAGCAGTTCTTC. This sequence encodes CASSPAGSYNEQFF.

This clonotype was seen just once. The V gene is TRBV9, the J gene TRBJ2-7, with D perhaps TRBD2 (6 bases). V shed 2 bases and J shed 3 bases, with 12 bases lying between them. The V gene's germline CDR1 is SGDLS and CDR2 YYNGEE. The CDR3 has 14 amino acids. The CDR3 coding sequence is TGTGCCAGCAGCGTCGGGGGAACCTACTACGAGCAGTACTTC. The encoded protein is CASSVGGTYYEQYF.

Ten or more counts support this clonotype. CDR3 residues: CASSQQGQGTDTQYF. The CDR3 DNA is TGCGCCAGCAGCCAACAGGGACAGGGCACAGATACGCAGTATTTT. The chain joins TRBV4-1 to TRBJ2-3, with 8 nucleotides matching TRBD1. V was pared by 2 bases and J by 1 base, with 2 bases of the junction left unmatched. Germline CDR1 MGHRA, CDR2 YSYEKL. This CDR3 region has 15 residues.

This clonotype was counted many times. The chain carries TRBV20-1 and TRBJ1-1, with a possible D match to TRBD1 (5 bases). CDR1 and CDR2 (germline): DFQATT, SNEGSKA (reference sequence). Trimming stripped 6 bases from V and 6 bases from J, with 11 bases between. The CDR3 has 11 amino acids. CDR3 in DNA: TGCAGTGCCAGGGTTTCCGCTGAAGCTTTCTTT. This gives the protein CSARVSAEAFF.

At least ten counts were recorded for this clonotype. One end of the junction is discordant with germline, which a read error may explain. The chain uses TRBV7-7 and TRBJ2-2; a weak D match, TRBD2 (7 bases). The CDR3 is 14 residues long. CDR1 is SSHAT, CDR2 FNYEAQ, per germline (reference sequence). The CDR3 region is CASSLGGATGELFF. Written as DNA, the CDR3 is TGTGCTAGCAGCTTAGGGGGGGCCACCGGGGAGCTGTTTTTT.

This clonotype was counted many times. The chain uses TRBV18 and TRBJ2-6; perhaps TRBD2 as D (6 bases). CDR3 length equals 17 residues. Looked up from germline, CDR1 is KGHSH and CDR2 is LQKENI. Trimming pared 0 bases from V and 3 bases from J, leaving 12 bases between. Here the CDR3 reads CASSPPRGGGGANVLTF. CDR3 coding DNA: TGTGCCAGCTCACCACCCCGGGGAGGAGGTGGGGCCAACGTCCTGACTTTC.

This clonotype was observed at least ten times. The V call is TRBV4-3, the J call TRBJ1-2, with 8 bases identical to TRBD1. V shed 3 bases and J 8 bases; nucleotides not matched to a gene: 11. Germline V gives CDR1 LGHNA, CDR2 YSLEER. CDR3 length: 15 amino acids. The CDR3 here is CASSQEKLRGRGYTF. In DNA, the CDR3 is TGCGCCAGCAGCCAGGAGAAGCTCAGGGGGCGCGGCTACACCTTC.

This clonotype was recorded at least ten times. The V and J genes are TRBV2 and TRBJ2-7; TRBD2 is a possible D gene (5 bases). V was trimmed by 6 bases and J by 4 bases, leaving 10 bases between them. The CDR3 loop spans 12 amino acids. Per germline, CDR1 SNHLY and CDR2 FYNNEI. CDR3 in DNA: TGTGCCAGCAGGAGGGAAGCTTACGAGCAGTACTTC. Translation: CASRREAYEQYF.

This clonotype was counted ten times or more. The gene calls are TRBV7-9 and TRBJ2-7; D might be TRBD1 (6 bases). The V end lost 1 base, the J end lost 8 bases, and 12 bases lay between the germline ends. Germline lookup yields CDR1 SEHNR and CDR2 FQNEAQ (reference sequence). The CDR3 runs to 13 residues. Here the CDR3 DNA reads TGTGCCAGCAGCTTAGGACAGGACCCCAAGCAGTACTTC. Translating it yields CASSLGQDPKQYF.

The sample holds a few counts of this clonotype. The chain has TRBV19 and TRBJ2-7; 9 positions match TRBD1. CDR1 is LNHDA and CDR2 is SQIVND in the germline V gene (reference sequence). The V gene end was trimmed by 5 bases and the J gene end by 2 bases; junction bases not matched to a gene: 4. The CDR3 consists of 14 residues. CDR3 DNA: TGTGCCAGTAGTCCTTGGACAGGGGCCTACGAGCAGTACTTC. It is translated as CASSPWTGAYEQYF.

At least ten counts were recorded for this clonotype. The rearrangement uses TRBV4-3 and TRBJ2-1; perhaps TRBD1 as D (6 bases). CDR3 length equals 14 residues. V was trimmed by 0 bases and J by 10 bases, leaving 13 bases between them. Germline CDR1 reads LGHNA; CDR2 reads YSLEER. The CDR3 region has the DNA TGCGCCAGCAGCCAAGAGTACAGGGCGGACGAGCAGTTCTTC. Its protein is CASSQEYRADEQFF.

This clonotype was found many times. This chain joins TRBV11-3 and TRBJ2-3; possibly TRBD2 for D (7 bases). CDR1 is SGHNT and CDR2 is YENEEA in the germline V gene. The CDR3 consists of 14 residues. V lost 7 bases, J lost 3 bases, and 14 bases lay in between. The CDR3 sequence is CASMGGAPTDTQYF. For the CDR3, the DNA is TGTGCCAGCATGGGGGGGGCCCCTACAGATACGCAGTATTTT.

For this clonotype: A much larger clone is a single base away; this may be a read error. V usage is TRBV6-5 and J usage is TRBJ2-1; D unclear. CDR3 length: 13 residues. Germline CDR1 MNHEY, CDR2 SVGAGI. The chain's CDR3 is CDSRSPTESEQFF. The CDR3, as DNA: TGTGACAGCAGATCCCCGACCGAGTCCGAGCAGTTCTTC.

The sample holds many counts of this clonotype. The chain couples TRBV12-3 or TRBV12-4 to TRBJ2-4; the D is unclear. Trimming took off 0 bases at V and 6 bases at J, with 9 bases between the two ends. The CDR3 has 14 amino acids. CDR3 residues: CASSLASTSNIQYF. The CDR3 bases are TGTGCCAGCAGTTTAGCCAGTACTTCAAACATTCAGTACTTC.

This clonotype was observed a handful of times. The V gene is TRBV12-3 or TRBV12-4, the J gene TRBJ2-2; D is unclear. Trimming left V 6 bases short and J 5 bases short, with 13 bases between. The CDR3 has 14 residues. CDR3 DNA sequence: TGTGCCAGCAGCCCTTCCGCTCCGACCGGGGAGCTGTTTTTT. Translating gives CASSPSAPTGELFF.

This clonotype has a count of ten or more. The genes are TRBV7-2 and TRBJ2-7, with TRBD2 matching over 12 bases. The CDR3 has 16 amino acids. The germline V gene has CDR1 SGHTA and CDR2 FQGNSA. The junction had 7 bases not matched to a gene; V was cut back by 0 bases and J by 7 bases. CDR3 region: CASSLARLAGVWEQYF. The CDR3 bases are TGTGCCAGCAGCTTAGCTCGACTAGCGGGAGTCTGGGAGCAGTACTTC.

This clonotype was recorded at least ten times. This chain links TRBV19 with TRBJ1-1; no definite D call. Germline V gene data show CDR1 as LNHDA and CDR2 as SQIVND (reference sequence). This CDR3 is built from 12 residues. With 10 bases removed from V and 1 base from J, the gap between germline ends came to 10 bases. The chain's CDR3 is CATHHWNTEAFF. For the CDR3, the DNA is TGTGCCACTCACCATTGGAACACTGAAGCTTTCTTT.

In its sample, this clonotype was seen many times. The genes are TRBV6-6 and TRBJ1-5; no clear D. CDR1 is MNHNY, CDR2 SVGAGI, per germline (reference sequence). The CDR3 contains 11 residues. Trimming removed 8 bases at V and 4 bases at J, with 6 bases between. CDR3 sequence (DNA): TGTGCCAGCGGAGAGAATCAGCCCCAGCATTTT. Protein: CASGENQPQHF.

Ten or more counts support this clonotype. This chain links TRBV12-3 or TRBV12-4 with TRBJ2-4; possible D gene TRBD2, 7 bases. This CDR3 spans 14 amino acids. With 8 bases removed from V and 3 bases from J, the gap between germline ends came to 14 bases. In DNA, the CDR3 is TGTGCCAGCGGTCGCGGGGGCGGCAAAAACATTCAGTACTTC. Translating gives CASGRGGGKNIQYF.